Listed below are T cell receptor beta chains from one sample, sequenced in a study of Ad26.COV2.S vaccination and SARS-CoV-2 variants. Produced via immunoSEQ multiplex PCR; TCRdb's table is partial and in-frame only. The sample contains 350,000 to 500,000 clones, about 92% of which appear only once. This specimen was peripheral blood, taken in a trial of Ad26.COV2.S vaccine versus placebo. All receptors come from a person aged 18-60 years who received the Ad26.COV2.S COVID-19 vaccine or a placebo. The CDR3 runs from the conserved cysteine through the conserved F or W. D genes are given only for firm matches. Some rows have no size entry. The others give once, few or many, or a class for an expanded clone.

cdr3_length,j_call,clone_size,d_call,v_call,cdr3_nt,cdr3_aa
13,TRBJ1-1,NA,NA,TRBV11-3,TGTGCCAGCAGTTTCGGGGGGAACACTGAAGCTTTCTTT,CASSFGGNTEAFF
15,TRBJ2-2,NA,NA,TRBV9,TGTGCCAGCAGTGAAAGGGGCCCAAACACCGGGGAGCTGTTTTTT,CASSERGPNTGELFF
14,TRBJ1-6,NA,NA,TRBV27,TGTGCCAGCAGCCTGGAACCCTATAATTCACCCCTCCACTTT,CASSLEPYNSPLHF
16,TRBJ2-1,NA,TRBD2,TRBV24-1,TGTGCCACCAGTGACGCTAGCGGGAGGAGGGACAATGAGCAGTTCTTC,CATSDASGRRDNEQFF
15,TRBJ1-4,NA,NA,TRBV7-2,TGTGCCAGCAGCTTACTCGGGGCAACTAATGAAAAACTGTTTTTT,CASSLLGATNEKLFF
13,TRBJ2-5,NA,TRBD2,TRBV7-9,TGTGCCAGCAGCTTGGCGGGAGGAGAGACCCAGTACTTC,CASSLAGGETQYF
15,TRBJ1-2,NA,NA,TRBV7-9,TGTGCCAGCAGCCCTGTTAAGTCATCTAACTATGGCTACACCTTC,CASSPVKSSNYGYTF
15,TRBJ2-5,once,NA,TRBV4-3,TGCGCCAGCAGCCAAGGTAATGGGCGCCAAGAGACCCAGTACTTC,CASSQGNGRQETQYF
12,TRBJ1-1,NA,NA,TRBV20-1,TGCAGTGCTAGTCACAGGGAGACTGAAGCTTTCTTT,CSASHRETEAFF
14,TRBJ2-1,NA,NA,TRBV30,TGTGCCTGGTTAGACGGCGGCTCCTACAATGAGCAGTTCTTC,CAWLDGGSYNEQFF
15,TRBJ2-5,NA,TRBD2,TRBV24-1,TGTGCCACCAGTAAAAAGGGAGCGGGAGAAGAGACCCAGTACTTC,CATSKKGAGEETQYF
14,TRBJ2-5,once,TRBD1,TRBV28,TGTGCCAGCAGTTGGGCAGGGGGTAGGGAGACCCAGTACTTC,CASSWAGGRETQYF
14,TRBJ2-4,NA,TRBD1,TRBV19,TGTGCCAGCTACGACAGGGGAGACAAAAACATTCAGTACTTC,CASYDRGDKNIQYF
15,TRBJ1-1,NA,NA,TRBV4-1,TGCGCCAGCAGCCAAGAGTCAGCCATGAACACTGAAGCTTTCTTT,CASSQESAMNTEAFF
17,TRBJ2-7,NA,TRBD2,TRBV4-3,TGCACCAGCAGCCAAGAAATCGGGAGGCCCCTTTCCTACGAGCAGTACTTC,CTSSQEIGRPLSYEQYF
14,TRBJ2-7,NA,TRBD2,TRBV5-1,TGCGCCAGCAGCTCGACTAGCGCAGACTACGAGCAGTACTTC,CASSSTSADYEQYF
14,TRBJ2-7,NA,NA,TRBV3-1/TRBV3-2,TGTGCCAGCAGCCAAGCAAGGTCCTCCTACGAGCAGTACTTC,CASSQARSSYEQYF
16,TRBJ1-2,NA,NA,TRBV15,TGTGCCACCAGCAGAGGTTCTTCCGGGAATAACTATGGCTACACCTTC,CATSRGSSGNNYGYTF
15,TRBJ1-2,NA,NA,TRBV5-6,TGTGCCAGCAGCCCCGACCCCCCGCGAAGCTATGGCTACACCTTC,CASSPDPPRSYGYTF
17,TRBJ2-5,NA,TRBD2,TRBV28,TGTGCCAGCAGTTTCACCCTAGCGGGAGGGTATGCAGAGACCCAGTACTTC,CASSFTLAGGYAETQYF